This T cell receptor beta chain was documented in a study of blood T cell repertoires in COVID-19. Study-level background: Acute-phase and convalescent COVID-19 samples originated in the United States, Italy and Spain. T cells, B-cell-depleted T cells, or PBMCs supplied cDNA or gDNA.

Per the authors' pipeline: Estimation of nucleated cell counts was performed using reference gene primer amplification. Some clones are missing from TCRdb's copy, which holds only in-frame ones; the method was immunoSEQ multiplex PCR. The DNA gave D and trimming, while V, J and clone size come from that table. The table includes roughly 300,000 clones, approximately 89% detected once. CDR3 length: 14 amino acids. Between the trimmed V and J ends, which lost 3 bases and 8 bases, there was a span of 14 bases. Per germline, CDR1 MRHNA and CDR2 SNTAGT. The sample taken for sequencing was peripheral blood. This sequence joins TRBV6-4 and TRBJ2-1; D ambiguous. The sequence came from a woman aged 25 to 45 with COVID-19, enrolled during active disease. CDR3 coding DNA: TGTGCCAGCAGTGATAAGTTTGAAAGCGATGAGCAGTTCTTC. This translates into CASSDKFESDEQFF.